This is a list of T cell receptor beta chains from one sample in a study of T-cell memory formation after mild COVID-19. TCRdb ran MiXCR on the 5' RACE reads and lists one entry per CDR3 protein. The repertoire holds 200,000 or so distinct CDR3 sequences, with roughly 10% as singletons. Specimen: PBMCs or a T cell subset sorted from them (not recorded which). Receptor source: a man younger than 35 who had mild COVID-19 (a few samples of this study predate the infection). Cell type and time point are not known. Both conserved end residues are part of each CDR3. Fields, in order: V gene, D gene, clone size, J gene, CDR3 protein, CDR3 DNA. The D gene is left open where the match is weak. Some rows mark clone size as missing; the rest say once, few, many or name a class of expanded clone.

>TRBV7-2|TRBD1|-|TRBJ2-1
CASSLGDRAIYNEQFF
TGTGCCAGCAGCTTAGGGGACAGAGCTATCTACAATGAGCAGTTCTTC
>TRBV4-1|-|few|TRBJ2-2
CASSQLSVGELFF
TGCGCCAGCAGCCAACTATCCGTCGGGGAGCTGTTTTTT
>TRBV12-3/TRBV12-4|-|many|TRBJ1-1
CAIWKNTEAFF
TGTGCCATCTGGAAGAACACTGAAGCTTTCTTT
>TRBV18|TRBD1|-|TRBJ2-7
CASSPQDRGPEQYF
TGTGCCAGCTCACCACAGGACAGGGGTCCCGAGCAGTACTTC
>TRBV12-3/TRBV12-4|-|-|TRBJ1-2
CASSFETNGYTF
TGTGCCAGCAGTTTCGAGACTAATGGCTACACCTTC
>TRBV7-2|TRBD2|-|TRBJ2-2
CASSLFPGGNTGELFF
TGTGCCAGCAGCTTATTTCCGGGGGGAAACACCGGGGAGCTGTTTTTT
>TRBV7-9|-|many|TRBJ1-4
CASSFGGSGTNEKLFF
TGTGCCAGCAGCTTCGGTGGTTCAGGGACTAATGAAAAACTGTTTTTT
>TRBV12-3/TRBV12-4|-|few|TRBJ2-3
CASRLVDTQYF
TGTGCCAGCAGGCTGGTGGATACGCAGTATTTT
>TRBV4-2|-|many|TRBJ1-4
CASSQDAGRPNEKLFF
TGTGCCAGCAGCCAAGACGCAGGGCGGCCTAATGAAAAACTGTTTTTT
>TRBV5-1|-|-|TRBJ2-7
CASSFRQGYYEQYF
TGCGCCAGCAGCTTCCGGCAGGGATACTACGAGCAGTACTTC
>TRBV9|-|few|TRBJ1-3
CASSVTGTVENTIYF
TGTGCCAGCAGCGTAACCGGGACGGTGGAAAACACCATATATTTT
>TRBV28|TRBD2|few|TRBJ2-1
CASRRLAAYNEQFF
TGTGCCAGCCGCCGACTAGCGGCGTACAATGAGCAGTTCTTC
>TRBV11-2|-|many|TRBJ2-5
CASSSGRTQYF
TGTGCCAGCAGCTCTGGGCGGACCCAGTACTTC
>TRBV6-5|TRBD2|many|TRBJ2-5
CASSSAGGVETQYF
TGTGCCAGCAGTTCCGCGGGAGGGGTAGAGACCCAGTACTTC
>TRBV10-3|-|-|TRBJ2-6
CAIRPQGGGANVLTF
TGTGCCATCAGACCCCAGGGCGGTGGGGCCAACGTCCTGACTTTC
>TRBV5-1|TRBD1|-|TRBJ1-1
CASSSPPGQGQKAEAFF
TGCGCCAGCAGCTCACCCCCGGGACAGGGACAAAAGGCTGAAGCTTTCTTT
>TRBV12-5|TRBD1|-|TRBJ1-1
CASGPRGHTEAFF
TGTGCTAGTGGGCCCAGGGGGCACACTGAAGCTTTCTTT
>TRBV18|-|-|TRBJ2-1
CASSPRGLGFNEQFF
TGTGCCAGCTCACCACGGGGCCTCGGGTTTAATGAGCAGTTCTTC
>TRBV9|TRBD2|-|TRBJ2-5
CASSVVSSGVGETQYF
TGTGCCAGCAGCGTAGTATCAAGCGGGGTAGGAGAGACCCAGTACTTC
>TRBV5-1|-|-|TRBJ2-5
CASSSNGETQYF
TGCGCCAGCAGCTCTAATGGAGAGACCCAGTACTTC
>TRBV7-3|-|few|TRBJ2-3
CASTLIGGPTDTQYF
TGTGCCAGCACCTTAATCGGAGGACCCACAGATACGCAGTATTTT
>TRBV10-3|-|-|TRBJ2-7
CATGTDTYEQYF
TGTGCCACCGGGACGGATACCTACGAGCAGTACTTC
>TRBV3-1|TRBD1|many|TRBJ2-5
CASSRLDRGETQYF
TGTGCCAGCAGCCGGCTGGACAGGGGAGAGACCCAGTACTTC
>TRBV11-2|TRBD2|few|TRBJ2-2
CASSPRLAGDGTGELFF
TGTGCCAGCAGCCCGAGACTAGCGGGGGACGGTACCGGGGAGCTGTTTTTT
>TRBV20-1|-|-|TRBJ2-5
CSATPVTGQETQYF
TGCAGTGCTACCCCGGTGACAGGTCAAGAGACCCAGTACTTC
>TRBV5-1|TRBD1|few|TRBJ1-2
CASSPPGQAYGYTF
TGCGCCAGCAGCCCGCCCGGACAGGCCTATGGCTACACCTTC
>TRBV7-2|-|many|TRBJ2-3
CASSLAPGADTQYF
TGTGCCAGCAGCTTAGCACCGGGCGCAGATACGCAGTATTTT
>TRBV20-1|-|many|TRBJ1-5
CSATGTGESGPQHF
TGCAGTGCTACCGGGACCGGGGAGTCAGGGCCCCAGCATTTT
>TRBV4-3|-|many|TRBJ2-1
CASSREAQGNEQFF
TGCGCCAGCAGCCGGGAGGCGCAGGGCAATGAGCAGTTCTTC
>TRBV29-1|-|few|TRBJ2-5
CSAGRSGQQTQYF
TGCAGCGCGGGGAGAAGTGGTCAACAGACCCAGTACTTC
>TRBV15|-|many|TRBJ1-2
CATSRPPDTHNFF
TGTGCCACCAGCAGACCACCGGACACCCACAACTTCTTC
>TRBV24-1|-|few|TRBJ2-7
CATSGQTYEQYF
TGTGCCACCAGTGGACAGACTTACGAGCAGTACTTC
>TRBV2|-|-|TRBJ1-3
CASSVESGNTIYF
TGTGCCAGCAGTGTGGAGTCTGGAAACACCATATATTTT
>TRBV5-1|TRBD2|-|TRBJ2-5
CASSLESSGGYETQYF
TGCGCCAGCAGCTTGGAGTCTAGCGGGGGGTATGAGACCCAGTACTTC
>TRBV7-2|TRBD1|-|TRBJ1-5
CASSAGQGNQPQHF
TGTGCCAGCAGCGCGGGACAGGGGAATCAGCCCCAGCATTTT
>TRBV4-3|-|-|TRBJ1-1
CASSQVLQGNTEAFF
TGCGCCAGCAGCCAAGTTTTACAGGGTAACACTGAAGCTTTCTTT
>TRBV20-1|TRBD1|-|TRBJ1-6
CSAREPPGGRNSPLHF
TGCAGTGCTAGAGAGCCGCCAGGGGGAAGGAATTCACCCCTCCACTTT
>TRBV19|-|many|TRBJ2-1
CASITGTPGSEQFF
TGTGCCAGTATCACCGGGACCCCGGGTAGTGAGCAGTTCTTC
>TRBV6-5|TRBD1|many|TRBJ2-2
CASSRAGTATGELFF
TGTGCCAGCAGTCGCGCCGGGACAGCCACCGGGGAGCTGTTTTTT
>TRBV19|-|many|TRBJ2-3
CATSGRSDTQYF
TGTGCCACCTCGGGGCGGTCAGATACGCAGTATTTT
>TRBV6-6|-|-|TRBJ1-5
CASSYASSQPQHF
TGTGCCAGCAGTTACGCGTCCTCCCAGCCCCAGCATTTT
>TRBV7-2|-|many|TRBJ2-7
CASSHGSYEQYF
TGTGCCAGCAGCCACGGCAGCTACGAGCAGTACTTC
>TRBV30|TRBD2|few|TRBJ2-1
CAWSRGLAGYNEQFF
TGTGCCTGGTCGCGGGGACTAGCGGGGTACAATGAGCAGTTCTTC
>TRBV4-1|TRBD1|-|TRBJ1-4
CASSRSGTGSEKLFF
TGCGCCAGCAGCCGGTCCGGGACAGGGAGTGAAAAACTGTTTTTT
>TRBV5-1|-|-|TRBJ1-1
CASSLARGNTEAFF
TGCGCCAGCAGCTTGGCCCGAGGGAACACTGAAGCTTTCTTT
>TRBV6-5|TRBD2|few|TRBJ2-7
CASSYPAGGGLYEQYF
TGTGCCAGCAGTTACCCCGCGGGGGGGGGTCTTTACGAGCAGTACTTC